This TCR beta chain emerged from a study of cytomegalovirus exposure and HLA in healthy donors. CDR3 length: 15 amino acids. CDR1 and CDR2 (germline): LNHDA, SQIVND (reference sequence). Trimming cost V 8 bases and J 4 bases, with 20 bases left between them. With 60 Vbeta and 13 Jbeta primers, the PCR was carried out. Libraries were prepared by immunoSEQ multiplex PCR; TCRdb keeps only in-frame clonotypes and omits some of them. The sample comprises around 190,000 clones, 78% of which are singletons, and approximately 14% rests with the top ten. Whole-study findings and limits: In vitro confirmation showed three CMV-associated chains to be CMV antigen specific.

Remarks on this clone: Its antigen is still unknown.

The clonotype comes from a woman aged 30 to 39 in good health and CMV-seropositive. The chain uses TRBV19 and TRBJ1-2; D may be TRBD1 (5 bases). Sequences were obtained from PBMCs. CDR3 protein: CASDSGGDPLYGYTF. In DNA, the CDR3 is TGTGCCAGTGATAGTGGGGGGGATCCTCTCTATGGCTACACCTTC.